This T cell receptor (beta chain) was sequenced for a study of early T cells in non-severe SARS-CoV-2 infection. Via MiXCR, TCRdb re-called the 5' RACE reads, giving one row per CDR3 protein. The sample includes about 60,000 distinct CDR3 sequences, roughly 12% of them seen just once. This clonotype was detected only a few times. Sequencing input: whole blood. This clonotype originated in an adult who was a healthcare worker with PCR-confirmed SARS-CoV-2 infection or an uninfected control (not recorded which).

The CDR3 DNA reads as TGTGCCATCAGTGGGACAGATACGCAGTATTTT. This codes for CAISGTDTQYF. V and J are TRBV10-3 and TRBJ2-3; D is undetermined. V gave up 4 bases and J gave up 3 bases, with 2 bases separating them. Germline values: CDR1 ENHRY, CDR2 SYGVKD. The CDR3 loop spans 11 amino acids.